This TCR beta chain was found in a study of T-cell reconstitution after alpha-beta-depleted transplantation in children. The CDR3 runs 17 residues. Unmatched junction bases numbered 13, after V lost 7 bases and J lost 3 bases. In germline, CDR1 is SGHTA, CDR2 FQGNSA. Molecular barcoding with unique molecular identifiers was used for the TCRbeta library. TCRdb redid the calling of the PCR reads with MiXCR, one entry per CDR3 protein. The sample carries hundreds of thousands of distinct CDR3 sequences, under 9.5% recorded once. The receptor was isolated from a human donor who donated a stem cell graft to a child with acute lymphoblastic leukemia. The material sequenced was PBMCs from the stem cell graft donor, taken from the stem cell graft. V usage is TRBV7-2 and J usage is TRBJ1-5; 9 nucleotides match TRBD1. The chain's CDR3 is CASINRDRVPFNQPQHF. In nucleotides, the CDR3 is TGTGCCAGCATAAACCGGGACAGGGTACCGTTCAATCAGCCCCAGCATTTT.